These 21 T cell receptor beta chains came from one sample sequenced in a study of metastatic and nonmetastatic thyroid tumors. TCRdb re-clonotyped the PCR reads via MiXCR. The sample lists tens of thousands of clones; roughly 38% were seen once. No patient received treatment before thyroid surgery. Source material: tumor tissue. Source of these receptors: a female donor with papillary thyroid cancer or a benign thyroid nodule (not recorded which). Some clones in this sample may be carry-over from other donors' samples.

This clone showed up just a few times. The V gene is TRBV6-2 or TRBV6-3, the J gene TRBJ2-2; 9 bases map to TRBD2. V lost 0 bases, J lost 5 bases, and 7 bases stayed unmatched. Germline CDR1 reads MNHEY; CDR2 reads SVGEGT. This CDR3 comprises 17 residues. CDR3 sequence (DNA): TGTGCCAGCAGTTACTCACCCCTAGCGGGGCCGACCGGGGAGCTGTTTTTT. This encodes CASSYSPLAGPTGELFF.

The rearrangement joins TRBV6-1 to TRBJ2-2, with 9 nucleotides matching TRBD1. Germline V CDR1 and CDR2: MNHNS, SASEGT. The CDR3 is 14 residues long. Unmatched junction bases numbered 3, after V lost 5 bases and J lost 5 bases. CDR3 in amino acids: CASSRTGETGELFF. CDR3 in DNA: TGTGCCAGCAGTCGGACAGGGGAAACCGGGGAGCTGTTTTTT.

This clone showed up just a few times. The V gene is TRBV6-1, the J gene TRBJ1-1; 12 bases agree with TRBD1. The junction had 9 bases not matched to a gene; V was cut back by 3 bases and J by 4 bases. Per the germline V gene, CDR1 is MNHNS and CDR2 is SASEGT. The CDR3 loop spans 17 amino acids. CDR3 bases: TGTGCCAGCAGTGACCCGGGACAGGGGGCGACTGGCACTGAAGCTTTCTTT. Its protein is CASSDPGQGATGTEAFF.

This clone is a singleton in its sample. The chain recombines TRBV3-1 with TRBJ1-4; TRBD1 might be the D (6 bases). Germline assignment: CDR1 LGHDT and CDR2 YNNKEL (reference sequence). The CDR3 length is 15 residues. Trimming removed 3 bases from V and 5 bases from J, with 13 bases in between. CDR3 sequence (DNA): TGTGCCAGCAGCCAGACGACAGGAACAAATGAAAAACTGTTTTTT. This sequence encodes CASSQTTGTNEKLFF.

This chain uses TRBV6-2 or TRBV6-3 with TRBJ1-2; 8 bases are shared with TRBD1. From germline, CDR1 is MNHEY and CDR2 SVGEGT. CDR3 length equals 14 residues. V shed 2 bases, J shed 4 bases, and the junction held 3 bases outside the gene matches. The CDR3 region has the DNA TGTGCCAGCAGTTACCCTGGGACAGGCTATGGCTACACCTTC. Translated, it gives CASSYPGTGYGYTF.

The chain combines TRBV11-2 with TRBJ2-1; TRBD2 aligns across 8 bases. The CDR3 loop spans 15 amino acids. J gave up 3 bases and V 5 bases, and 6 bases lay outside the gene matches. Looked up from germline, CDR1 is SGHAT and CDR2 is FQNNGV. The CDR3 region has the DNA TGTGCCAGCAGCCTACGGACTAGCAGCTACAATGAGCAGTTCTTC. Protein sequence: CASSLRTSSYNEQFF.

This chain connects TRBV12-3 or TRBV12-4 to TRBJ2-2, with TRBD2 matching 12 bases. The junction had 2 bases not matched to a gene; V was cut back by 1 base and J by 2 bases. The CDR3 runs to 17 residues. The CDR3 region has the DNA TGTGCCAGCAGTTTAGGGACTAGCGGGACTAACACCGGGGAGCTGTTTTTT. Translated, it gives CASSLGTSGTNTGELFF.

With regard to this clone: One base away lies a much larger clone, so this may be a sequencing read error. The CDR3 DNA reads TGTGCCAGCAGTTACTCGCTGAGCAGTCAGCCCCAGCATTTT. Its protein product is CASSYSLSSQPQHF. This rearrangement joins TRBV6-2 or TRBV6-3 to TRBJ1-5; D is unresolved. The CDR3 extends over 14 amino acids. Germline V lookup: CDR1 MNHEY, CDR2 SVGEGT.

The J gene is TRBJ2-1, the V gene TRBV13; 9 nucleotides align to TRBD1. After removal of 10 bases from V and 8 bases from J, the junction contained 9 bases not matched to a gene. This CDR3 has 13 residues. Germline V CDR1 and CDR2: PRHDT, FYEKMQ (reference sequence). CDR3 DNA: TGTGCCACCCGGGGACAGGGAAGCTATGAGCAGTTCTTC. This codes for CATRGQGSYEQFF.

The chain combines TRBV11-2 with TRBJ2-1, with a weak D call TRBD2 (5 bases). The CDR3 spans 17 residues. The germline gives CDR1 SGHAT, CDR2 FQNNGV. Trimming left V 5 bases short and J 6 bases short, with 23 bases between. CDR3 residues: CASSPGSGPLPTNEQFF. The CDR3 nucleotides read TGTGCCAGCAGCCCGGGAAGCGGCCCCTTGCCTACCAATGAGCAGTTCTTC.

The DNA for the CDR3 is TGTGCCACCAGTGAATCGGGAGTCATTCAGTACTTC. Protein sequence: CATSESGVIQYF. V gene TRBV24-1 combines with J gene TRBJ2-4; a weak D match, TRBD2 (6 bases). The germline V gene encodes CDR1 KGHDR and CDR2 SFDVKD. This CDR3 has 12 amino acids. The germline V and J ends were trimmed by 4 bases and 9 bases, with 9 bases remaining between them.

This clone came up a few times. The V call is TRBV6-2 or TRBV6-3, the J call TRBJ2-7, with D maybe TRBD1 (5 bases). Germline values: CDR1 MNHEY, CDR2 SVGEGT. CDR3 length: 16 amino acids. The germline V and J ends were trimmed by 2 bases and 3 bases, with 17 bases remaining between them. CDR3 region: CASSYGAWGRGYEQYF. In DNA, the CDR3 is TGTGCCAGCAGTTACGGGGCGTGGGGAAGAGGCTACGAGCAGTACTTC.

The gene calls are TRBV12-3 or TRBV12-4 and TRBJ2-7; D not resolved. This CDR3 has 13 residues. Between the trimmed V and J ends, which lost 5 bases and 0 bases, there was a span of 8 bases. This CDR3 is CASSPASSYEQYF. CDR3 nucleotides: TGTGCCAGCAGTCCAGCTAGCTCCTACGAGCAGTACTTC.

J is TRBJ1-1 and V is TRBV6-5; the D is unclear. Trimming cost V 5 bases and J 3 bases, with 13 bases left between them. CDR1 MNHEY and CDR2 SVGAGI come from the germline V gene. This CDR3 has 14 amino acids. This CDR3 is CASSHLGKDTEAFF. In nucleotides, the CDR3 is TGTGCCAGCAGTCATCTCGGTAAGGACACTGAAGCTTTCTTT.

The chain links TRBV12-3 or TRBV12-4 to TRBJ2-3; the D gene could be TRBD1 or TRBD2 (5 bases each). Trimming took off 0 bases at V and 2 bases at J, with 15 bases between the two ends. The CDR3 contains 17 residues. Here the CDR3 DNA reads TGTGCCAGCAGTTTAGCTATCACTGTGGGGACCACAGATACGCAGTATTTT. Its protein product is CASSLAITVGTTDTQYF.

This clone was seen only once. This chain joins TRBV5-1 and TRBJ1-2; D is possibly TRBD1 (6 bases). The germline CDR1 and CDR2 sequences are SGHRS and YFSETQ. The V gene lost 1 base and the J gene lost 3 bases, with 10 bases spanning the gap. The CDR3 has 14 residues. This chain's CDR3 is CASSLTGKDYGYTF. The DNA for the CDR3 is TGCGCCAGCAGCTTGACAGGGAAGGACTATGGCTACACCTTC.

V gene TRBV20-1 combines with J gene TRBJ1-2; 10 positions match TRBD1. Trimming cost V 4 bases and J 4 bases; bases outside gene matches: 6. CDR1 and CDR2 from the germline V gene are DFQATT and SNEGSKA (reference sequence). The CDR3 length is 14 residues. CDR3 bases: TGCAGTGCTACGGGGACAGGGGACGGCTATGGCTACACCTTC. Translating it yields CSATGTGDGYGYTF.

This clone was seen more than once but under ten times. This sequence joins TRBV6-9 and TRBJ2-1; the D gene could be TRBD1 or TRBD2 (5 bases each). Looked up from germline, CDR1 is MNHGY and CDR2 is SVAAGI. V gave up 1 base and J gave up 2 bases, with 12 bases separating them. The CDR3 covers 16 residues. This chain's CDR3 is CASSYFRDGTYNEQFF. In nucleotides, the CDR3 is TGTGCCAGCAGTTATTTCCGGGACGGAACCTACAATGAGCAGTTCTTC.

This sequence joins TRBV14 and TRBJ1-2, with D perhaps matching TRBD1 (5 bases). Germline V lookup: CDR1 SGHDN, CDR2 FVKESK. The CDR3 spans 15 residues. V was pared by 4 bases and J by 0 bases, with 12 bases between. DNA for the CDR3: TGTGCCAGCAGCCGTGGGGGACCGACTAACTATGGCTACACCTTC. This gives the protein CASSRGGPTNYGYTF.

The chain employs TRBV11-2 and TRBJ2-1; D is unresolved. This CDR3 spans 14 amino acids. V was shortened by 4 bases and J by 4 bases, with 11 bases between the two germline ends. Germline V gene data show CDR1 as SGHAT and CDR2 as FQNNGV. The CDR3 reads CASSSLVGYNEQFF. The CDR3 coding sequence is TGTGCCAGCAGCTCCCTTGTGGGATACAATGAGCAGTTCTTC.

The chain is built from TRBV2 and TRBJ2-7; D call uncertain. CDR3 length: 14 amino acids. V gave up 4 bases and J gave up 1 base, with 11 bases separating them. Germline CDR1 and CDR2: SNHLY and FYNNEI. The chain's CDR3 is CASSVPQWSYEQYF. The CDR3 DNA sequence: TGTGCCAGCAGTGTGCCCCAATGGTCCTACGAGCAGTACTTC.